This TCR beta chain came from a study of tumor T cells in aggressive B-cell lymphoma. The CDR3 is made up of 12 amino acids. V lost 5 bases to trimming and J lost 6 bases, with 10 bases between them. Germline V gives CDR1 MNHEY, CDR2 SMNVEV (reference sequence). Method: immunoSEQ multiplex PCR; TCRdb's copy keeps in-frame clones and lacks some. This sample has some 1,000 clones; about 98% occur once, and the top ten carry 4.2%. The V and J genes are TRBV27 and TRBJ1-2; D remains ambiguous. The sample was tumor tissue. The TCR was taken from an adult with diffuse large B cell lymphoma. For the CDR3, the DNA is TGTGCCAGCAGTGCCCCAGGTCATGGCTACACCTTC. Its protein is CASSAPGHGYTF.